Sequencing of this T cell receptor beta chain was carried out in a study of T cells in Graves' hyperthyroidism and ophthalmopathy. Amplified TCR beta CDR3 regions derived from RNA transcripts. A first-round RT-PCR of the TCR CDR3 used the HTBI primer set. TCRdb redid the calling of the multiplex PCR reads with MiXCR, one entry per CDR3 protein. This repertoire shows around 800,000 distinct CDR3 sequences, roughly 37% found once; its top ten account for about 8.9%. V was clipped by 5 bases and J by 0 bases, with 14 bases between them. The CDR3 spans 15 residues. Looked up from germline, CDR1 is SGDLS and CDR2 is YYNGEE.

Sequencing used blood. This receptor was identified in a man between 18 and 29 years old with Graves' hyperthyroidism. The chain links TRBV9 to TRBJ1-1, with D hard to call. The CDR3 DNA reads TGTGCCAGCAGTCGACCACAGAGCATGAACACTGAAGCTTTCTTT. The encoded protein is CASSRPQSMNTEAFF.